What follows are 20 T cell receptor beta chains derived from one specimen sequenced in a study of blood T cells in healthy people across ages (dated by TCRdb to 2015 to 2017). Library preparation used 5' RACE. The instrument given in TCRdb is Illumina HiSeq 2500. A second about 7 to 11 cycle PCR used a sample-barcoded 5' primer and a J-beta primer mix. TCRdb reprocessed the public reads (quality trimming at Q25 with fastp, clone calling with MiXCR) and kept in-frame beta chains. Every distinct CDR3 protein forms one entry, paired with its most common genes and DNA. A total of roughly 500,000 distinct CDR3 sequences appear in this sample, more than 20% of them only once. Jointly, the top ten make up roughly 9% of the sample. The sample was also reused in another study, on T cells of mothers and their children.

What was sequenced was blood. The receptors originated from a boy younger than 18 in good health.

The rearrangement joins TRBV7-2 to TRBJ2-1, with D perhaps assigned TRBD1 or TRBD2 (5 bases each). From germline, CDR1 is SGHTA and CDR2 FQGNSA. The CDR3 covers 15 residues. V lost 5 bases and J 9 bases, leaving 20 bases between the germline ends. CDR3 loop: CASSMARSGTGEQFF. CDR3 DNA: TGTGCCAGCAGCATGGCACGGTCTGGGACGGGTGAGCAGTTCTTC.

This chain uses TRBV7-9 with TRBJ2-7, with 8 bases aligning to TRBD1. V lost 5 bases, J lost 3 bases, and 6 bases stayed unmatched. The CDR3 length is 14 residues. Germline CDR1 reads SEHNR; CDR2 reads FQNEAQ (reference sequence). As DNA, the CDR3 is TGTGCCAGCAGCCGCCGGGACAGGCTCTACGAGCAGTACTTC. It specifies CASSRRDRLYEQYF.

At least ten counts were recorded for this clonotype. The V call is TRBV12-3 or TRBV12-4, the J call TRBJ2-7, with 9 bases fitting TRBD1. V lost 6 bases, J lost 2 bases, and 5 bases stayed unmatched. This CDR3 has 14 residues. CDR3 in DNA: TGTGCCAGCAGCCTTGGACAGGGGACCTACGAGCAGTACTTC. It is translated as CASSLGQGTYEQYF.

The chain combines TRBV28 with TRBJ2-5; 7 nucleotides line up with TRBD2. The J call may be faulty, since TRBJ2-1 better matches the DNA end. Per the germline V gene, CDR1 is MDHEN and CDR2 is SYDVKM. The CDR3 length is 15 residues. The CDR3 spells CASSLWGGGHNEQFF. The CDR3, as DNA: TGTGCCAGCAGTTTATGGGGCGGGGGACACAATGAGCAGTTCTTC.

There are a few counts of this clonotype. This chain joins TRBV29-1 and TRBJ2-1; 14 bases are a match to TRBD2. CDR3 length: 14 amino acids. The ends lost 7 bases at V and 6 bases at J; junction bases unmatched: 5. Germline values: CDR1 SQVTM, CDR2 ANQGSEA. In nucleotides, the CDR3 is TGCAGCGGTGGGACTAGCGGGAGTGGCAATGAGCAGTTCTTC. Its protein is CSGGTSGSGNEQFF.

The chain combines TRBV7-2 with TRBJ2-1; TRBD2 aligns across 10 bases. CDR3 length equals 16 residues. CDR1 is SGHTA, CDR2 FQGNSA, per germline. Losses at the gene ends were 10 bases for V and 3 bases for J; bases not matched to a gene: 12. The CDR3 bases are TGTGCCACCTCCATAGCGGGAGGTCCAATCTACAATGAGCAGTTCTTC. This codes for CATSIAGGPIYNEQFF.

This chain connects TRBV7-2 to TRBJ2-3, with D perhaps matching TRBD1 (5 bases). V lost 5 bases and J 6 bases, leaving 21 bases between the germline ends. The germline CDR1 and CDR2 sequences are SGHTA and FQGNSA. The CDR3 is 16 residues long. Written as DNA, the CDR3 is TGTGCCAGCAGCCTAAGGGGCGGCCTACTCGGGGATACGCAGTATTTT. Translated: CASSLRGGLLGDTQYF.

This clonotype was recorded a few times. V usage is TRBV20-1 and J usage is TRBJ2-5; either TRBD1 or TRBD2 may supply D (5 bases each). The DNA end favors TRBJ2-1, so the J call may be wrong. CDR3 length equals 15 residues. Germline assignment: CDR1 DFQATT and CDR2 SNEGSKA (reference sequence). The CDR3 is CSARDRGTMGYEQFF. CDR3 bases: TGCAGTGCTAGAGATCGTGGGACCATGGGCTATGAGCAGTTCTTC.

There are a few counts of this clonotype. The V and J genes are TRBV29-1 and TRBJ1-2; D ambiguous. Germline CDR1 and CDR2: SQVTM and ANQGSEA. V gave up 3 bases and J gave up 8 bases, with 19 bases separating them. The CDR3 loop spans 14 amino acids. This CDR3 is CSVDLGSLPNGYTF. The DNA for the CDR3 is TGCAGCGTTGACCTGGGGAGCCTCCCGAACGGCTACACCTTC. The whole variable domain, remainder taken from reference TRBV29-1 and TRBJ1-2, is SAVISQKPSRDICQRGTSLTIQCQVDSQVTMMFWYRQQPGQSLTLIATANQGSEATYESGFVIDKFPISRPNLTFSTLTVSNMSPEDSSIYLCSVDLGSLPNGYTFGSGTRLTVV.

Written as DNA, the CDR3 is TGTGCCAGCAGTGAATACATGGAGAATGAGCAGTTCTTC. It specifies CASSEYMENEQFF. The rearrangement joins TRBV25-1 to TRBJ2-5; no definite D call. The J call may not be correct, given that the DNA end is closer to TRBJ2-1. The CDR3 consists of 13 residues. Germline CDR1 MGHDK, CDR2 SYGVNS.

This clonotype came up a few times. This sequence joins TRBV5-1 and TRBJ1-5; D is possibly TRBD1 (6 bases). The CDR3 extends over 15 amino acids. Germline-derived CDR1 and CDR2 are SGHRS and YFSETQ. Trimming took 4 bases from V and 5 from J, leaving 16 bases between them. The CDR3 is CASSIQGKDDQPQHF. CDR3 sequence (DNA): TGCGCCAGCAGCATACAGGGAAAGGATGATCAGCCCCAGCATTTT.

The chain carries TRBV28 and TRBJ2-5, with 10 positions matching TRBD2. This CDR3 has 17 residues. Trimming cost V 4 bases and J 2 bases; bases outside gene matches: 10. In germline, CDR1 is MDHEN, CDR2 SYDVKM. The CDR3 DNA is TGTGCCAGCAGTTCCCTAGCGGGGGCGCAACCACAAGAGACCCAGTACTTC. Translating it yields CASSSLAGAQPQETQYF.

V and J are TRBV5-1 and TRBJ1-1; unclear D gene. Germline CDR1 reads SGHRS; CDR2 reads YFSETQ. V lost 0 bases to trimming and J lost 4 bases, with 16 bases between them. This CDR3 has 16 amino acids. CDR3 DNA sequence: TGCGCCAGCAGCTTGGGGGAGCCCGCGTGGGGCACTGAAGCTTTCTTT. The encoded protein is CASSLGEPAWGTEAFF.

The sample holds a few counts of this clonotype. The V call is TRBV4-3, the J call TRBJ2-1; D gene unclear. Germline CDR1 LGHNA, CDR2 YSLEER. V gave up 3 bases and J gave up 4 bases, with 10 bases separating them. The CDR3 has 14 residues. In nucleotides, the CDR3 is TGCGCCAGCAGCCAGGCTGCACTTTACAATGAGCAGTTCTTC. It is translated as CASSQAALYNEQFF.

This chain links TRBV9 with TRBJ2-1; 12 bases fit TRBD1. The CDR3 sequence is 16 residues long. From germline, CDR1 is SGDLS and CDR2 YYNGEE. The V segment lost 1 base and the J segment 6 bases; nucleotides outside the gene matches: 5. The CDR3 nucleotides read TGTGCCAGCAGCGTATGGGGACAGGGGGCACTCAATGAGCAGTTCTTC. It yields the protein CASSVWGQGALNEQFF. Full variable domain (remainder filled in from reference TRBV9 and TRBJ2-1): DSGVTQTPKHLITATGQRVTLRCSPRSGDLSVYWYQQSLDQGLQFLIQYYNGEERAKGNILERFSAQQFPDLHSELNLSSLELGDSALYFCASSVWGQGALNEQFFGPGTRLTVL.

Only a few counts were recorded for this clonotype. This CDR3 is CASSLALAGSYEQYF. The CDR3 DNA reads as TGTGCCAGCAGCTTAGCACTAGCGGGATCCTACGAGCAGTACTTC. The rearrangement uses TRBV13 and TRBJ2-7, with 10 bases that match TRBD2. The ends lost 1 base at V and 1 base at J; junction bases unmatched: 1. Germline V gives CDR1 PRHDT, CDR2 FYEKMQ (reference sequence). There are 15 residues in the CDR3.

This clonotype was seen a handful of times. The chain couples TRBV6-5 to TRBJ2-5; TRBD1 aligns across 9 bases. The end of the DNA is better explained by TRBJ2-1, so the J call may be wrong. This CDR3 has 15 residues. CDR1 is MNHEY, CDR2 SVGAGI, per germline. The CDR3: CASRIRTGAFSEQFF. The DNA for the CDR3 is TGTGCCAGCAGGATTCGGACAGGGGCGTTTAGTGAGCAGTTCTTC.

The V gene is TRBV28, the J gene TRBJ2-5, with D perhaps matching TRBD1 (6 bases). TRBJ2-7 matches the DNA end more closely, so the J call is doubtful. Germline CDR1 reads MDHEN; CDR2 reads SYDVKM. The CDR3 loop spans 15 amino acids. CDR3: CASTPSTVRGYEQYF. The CDR3 DNA reads as TGTGCCAGCACCCCGTCGACCGTCAGGGGATACGAGCAGTACTTC.

This chain uses TRBV6-5 with TRBJ2-1, with D possibly being TRBD1 or TRBD2 (5 bases each). V lost 0 bases and J lost 10, with 7 bases in between. Per the germline V gene, CDR1 is MNHEY and CDR2 is SVGAGI. This CDR3 contains 12 residues. The CDR3 DNA reads as TGTGCCAGCAGTTACTCGGGGGAGGAGCAGTTCTTC. Translation gives CASSYSGEEQFF.

The genes are TRBV4-3 and TRBJ2-7, with 9 positions matching TRBD2. Germline V gene lookup returns CDR1 LGHNA and CDR2 YSLEER. After removal of 0 bases from V and 0 bases from J, the junction contained 9 bases not matched to a gene. CDR3 length: 18 residues. The CDR3 loop reads CASSQDRVVSGSSYEQYF. The CDR3 DNA follows: TGCGCCAGCAGCCAAGATCGGGTTGTTAGCGGGAGCTCCTACGAGCAGTACTTC.